The next 2 T cell receptor beta chains were all read from a single sample in a study of shared clonotypes between healthy human individuals. Profiling relied on immunoSEQ multiplex PCR, and the TCRdb table lists in-frame clones only, not all of them. The sample lists about 1,800,000 clones, about 95% occurring once. It was CD45RO-negative cells, positively selected for CCR7, that made up naive CD8 cells, with terminally differentiated effector memory CD45RA+ cells excluded. Sequencing was done on a sample of naive CD8+ T cells sorted from blood. Receptors were obtained from a man aged 18 to 30 in good health.

The chain recombines TRBV4-2 with TRBJ1-5; D might be TRBD1 (6 bases). V lost 2 bases and J 5 bases, leaving 13 bases between the germline ends. Germline V gives CDR1 LGHNA, CDR2 YNFKEQ. The CDR3 length is 15 residues. CDR3 sequence: CASSQSRGLDQPQHF. The CDR3 DNA is TGTGCCAGCAGCCAATCCAGGGGCTTGGATCAGCCCCAGCATTTT.

The CDR3 DNA reads as TGTGCCAGCAGCGGAGTCGACAGGTTCGGGATTGATGAAAAACTGTTTTTT. Residues: CASSGVDRFGIDEKLFF. The chain couples TRBV7-9 to TRBJ1-4; D perhaps matches TRBD1 (6 bases). Trimming cost V 5 bases and J 6 bases, with 22 bases left between them. CDR3 size: 17 residues. Germline CDR1 and CDR2: SEHNR and FQNEAQ (reference sequence).